Shown below are 5 T cell receptor beta chains from a single sample sequenced in a study of cytomegalovirus exposure and HLA in healthy donors. Researchers ran the PCR with 60 Vbeta and 13 Jbeta primers. The repertoire was sequenced with immunoSEQ multiplex PCR; TCRdb's copy has only in-frame clones and lacks some. This table has about 84,000 clones, roughly 64% appearing once. Sequencing was done on a sample of PBMCs. The origin of the receptors is a woman aged 40 to 50 in good health and CMV-seropositive.

The chain uses TRBV10-3 and TRBJ1-5, with 7 bases matching TRBD1. Germline-derived CDR1 and CDR2 are ENHRY and SYGVKD. This CDR3 contains 14 residues. Trimming took 6 bases from V and 4 from J; bases not matched to a gene: 6. This CDR3 is CAISMGQFNQPQHF. CDR3 DNA sequence: TGTGCCATCAGCATGGGACAGTTTAATCAGCCCCAGCATTTT.

This rearrangement joins TRBV7-9 to TRBJ2-7, with a tentative D call TRBD1 (5 bases). Germline V gene data show CDR1 as SEHNR and CDR2 as FQNEAQ (reference sequence). This CDR3 is 11 amino acids long. Trimming removed 4 bases from V and 6 bases from J, with 7 bases in between. In DNA, the CDR3 is TGTGCCAGCAGCTCGCAGGGCGAGCAGTACTTC. This encodes CASSSQGEQYF. Full variable domain (outside the CDR3, taken from reference TRBV7-9 and TRBJ2-7): DTGVSQNPRHKITKRGQNVTFRCDPISEHNRLYWYRQTLGQGPEFLTYFQNEAQLEKSRLLSDRFSAERPKGSFSTLEIQRTEQGDSAMYLCASSSQGEQYFGPGTRLTVT.

This clone was recorded a few times. The chain couples TRBV5-1 to TRBJ1-1, with D perhaps TRBD1 (6 bases). This CDR3 is 16 amino acids long. Trimming removed 4 bases at V and 4 bases at J, with 20 bases between. In germline, CDR1 is SGHRS, CDR2 YFSETQ. The CDR3 sequence: CASSPGGGEVGTEAFF. In nucleotides, the CDR3 is TGCGCCAGCAGCCCCGGCGGGGGCGAGGTCGGCACTGAAGCTTTCTTT. The variable domain in full, with the rest retrieved from reference TRBV5-1 and TRBJ1-1, is KAGVTQTPRYLIKTRGQQVTLSCSPISGHRSVSWYQQTPGQGLQFLFEYFSETQRNKGNFPGRFSGRQFSNSRSEMNVSTLELGDSALYLCASSPGGGEVGTEAFFGQGTRLTVV.

This clone has only a few counts. The chain employs TRBV7-6 and TRBJ2-7; 8 nucleotides line up with TRBD1. V gave up 1 base and J gave up 4 bases; unmatched junction bases: 6. The CDR3 totals 15 residues. CDR1 is SGHVS, CDR2 FNYEAQ, per germline. CDR3 sequence: CASSLVGGQGYEQYF. CDR3 in DNA: TGTGCCAGCAGCTTAGTTGGCGGACAGGGATACGAGCAGTACTTC.

The V and J genes are TRBV28 and TRBJ2-7, with unresolved D. The germline V gene encodes CDR1 MDHEN and CDR2 SYDVKM. V was shortened by 6 bases and J by 3 bases, with 12 bases between the two germline ends. The CDR3 has 13 residues. In nucleotides, the CDR3 is TGTGCCAGCAGCTACTCTTCCGACTACGAGCAGTACTTC. This gives the protein CASSYSSDYEQYF.